What follows are 32 T cell receptor beta chains derived from one specimen sequenced in a study of blood T cell repertoires in COVID-19 (dated by TCRdb to the early 2020s). Library prep was done by the immunoSEQ multiplex PCR assay. In its TCRdb copy, this immuneACCESS table keeps in-frame sequences only and misses some clones. Where compared with another copy, unresolved V genes explain less than half of these, and the others have no known cause. The sample data list some 150,000 clones, and around three quarters of these were observed just once. The ten top clones hold around 1.7% of the sample. The specimen sequenced was peripheral blood. Receptors originate from a man older than 75 with acute or convalescent COVID-19.

V usage is TRBV19 and J usage is TRBJ1-2, with 7 bases identical to TRBD1. The ends lost 3 bases at V and 6 bases at J; junction bases unmatched: 7. The CDR3 is 14 residues long. Germline V gene lookup returns CDR1 LNHDA and CDR2 SQIVND (reference sequence). In DNA form, the CDR3 reads TGTGCCAGTAGTATGACACAGGGGATAAATGGCTACACCTTC. Protein product: CASSMTQGINGYTF.

The chain links TRBV11-2 to TRBJ1-1, with D perhaps matching TRBD1 (5 bases). Germline values: CDR1 SGHAT, CDR2 FQNNGV. CDR3 size: 15 residues. The ends were cut back, 5 bases at V and 3 bases at J, with 16 bases in the middle. CDR3 loop: CASSHSQGFDTEAFF. The CDR3 nucleotides are TGTGCCAGCAGCCATTCTCAGGGTTTTGACACTGAAGCTTTCTTT.

The V call is TRBV9, the J call TRBJ2-2, with TRBD2 matching over 7 bases. Germline V gene lookup returns CDR1 SGDLS and CDR2 YYNGEE. CDR3 length: 15 amino acids. The junction had 1 base not matched to a gene; V was cut back by 1 base and J by 1 base. The CDR3 coding sequence is TGTGCCAGCAGCGTAAGCGGGATGAACACCGGGGAGCTGTTTTTT. Amino acid sequence: CASSVSGMNTGELFF.

This chain connects TRBV15 to TRBJ1-5, with 8 positions matching TRBD1. The CDR3 totals 14 residues. Germline CDR1 is LNHNV and CDR2 is YYDKDF (reference sequence). After removal of 5 bases from V and 4 bases from J, the junction contained 4 bases not matched to a gene. The CDR3 sequence: CATSARQGNQPQHF. In DNA form, the CDR3 reads TGTGCCACCAGCGCGCGACAGGGGAATCAGCCCCAGCATTTT. Full variable domain (outside the CDR3, taken from reference TRBV15 and TRBJ1-5): DAMVIQNPRYQVTQFGKPVTLSCSQTLNHNVMYWYQQKSSQAPKLLFHYYDKDFNNEADTPDNFQSRRPNTSFCFLDIRSPGLGDTAMYLCATSARQGNQPQHFGDGTRLSIL.

This clone was counted many times. The chain joins TRBV7-3 to TRBJ1-2, with D maybe TRBD1 (5 bases). Germline-derived CDR1 and CDR2 are SGHTA and FQGTGA. V gave up 3 bases and J gave up 14 bases, with 22 bases separating them. The CDR3 runs 14 residues. This chain's CDR3 is CASSFSPGSREPTF. For the CDR3, the DNA is TGTGCCAGCAGCTTCTCCCCCGGGAGCAGGGAACCGACCTTC.

The count of this clone is one. CDR3 bases: TGTGCCAGCAGCGGGACAGCCGTTAATCAGCCCCAGCATTTT. Its protein product is CASSGTAVNQPQHF. The chain has TRBV2 and TRBJ1-5; 7 bases agree with TRBD1. The CDR3 runs 14 residues. Per germline, CDR1 SNHLY and CDR2 FYNNEI. After removal of 6 bases from V and 4 bases from J, the junction contained 6 bases not matched to a gene.

The table lists this clone with a few counts. V is TRBV7-9 and J is TRBJ1-2; TRBD1 might be the D (5 bases). The CDR3 consists of 14 residues. CDR1 is SEHNR and CDR2 is FQNEAQ in the germline V gene (reference sequence). V was shortened by 4 bases and J by 5 bases, with 14 bases between the two germline ends. The CDR3 DNA reads TGTGCCAGCAGCTACGCAGGGATAGGGTATGGCTACACCTTC. Residues: CASSYAGIGYGYTF.

V is TRBV7-9 and J is TRBJ2-2, with D perhaps matching TRBD1 (6 bases). CDR3 length equals 14 residues. The germline V gene has CDR1 SEHNR and CDR2 FQNEAQ (reference sequence). The V and J ends lost 1 base and 5 bases respectively, with 8 bases between them. CDR3 region: CASSLVQGTGELFF. The CDR3, as DNA: TGTGCCAGCAGCTTAGTGCAGGGGACCGGGGAGCTGTTTTTT.

V and J are TRBV6-5 and TRBJ2-5; D gene uncertain. This CDR3 spans 15 amino acids. Trimming took 0 bases from V and 5 from J, leaving 13 bases between them. Germline CDR1 is MNHEY and CDR2 is SVGAGI. CDR3 sequence (DNA): TGTGCCAGCAGTTACTCTCTAACCCCTATCGAGACCCAGTACTTC. It codes for CASSYSLTPIETQYF.

J is TRBJ2-3 and V is TRBV7-9, with TRBD2 matching 8 bases. Germline lookup yields CDR1 SEHNR and CDR2 FQNEAQ (reference sequence). After removal of 1 base from V and 3 bases from J, the junction contained 3 bases not matched to a gene. The CDR3 consists of 15 residues. The CDR3 loop reads CASSLVGGGTDTQYF. For the CDR3, the DNA is TGTGCCAGCAGCTTAGTGGGCGGGGGGACAGATACGCAGTATTTT.

DNA of the CDR3: TGTGCCAGCAGCCAATTTCGGGCAGGGGTATCCTCTGGGGCCAACGTCCTGACTTTC. Protein sequence: CASSQFRAGVSSGANVLTF. The genes are TRBV3-1 (or the pseudogene TRBV3-2) and TRBJ2-6; D is perhaps TRBD1 (6 bases). This CDR3 is built from 19 residues. Trimming cost V 2 bases and J 0 bases, with 17 bases left between them. Looked up from germline, CDR1 is LGHDT and CDR2 is YNNKEL (reference sequence).

This sequence joins TRBV11-3 and TRBJ2-4; the match to TRBD1 covers 7 bases. This CDR3 is 19 amino acids long. Germline V gene data show CDR1 as SGHNT and CDR2 as YENEEA. Trimming took 5 bases from V and 7 from J; bases not matched to a gene: 23. The CDR3 coding sequence is TGTGCCAGCAGCCGCTCGGGACAGTTTTATGATTTCTCCGGGAACATTCAGTACTTC. Translation gives CASSRSGQFYDFSGNIQYF.

V and J are TRBV7-2 and TRBJ2-4, with 9 bases that match TRBD1. The CDR3 runs 14 residues. Trimming cost V 1 base and J 7 bases; bases outside gene matches: 2. CDR1 SGHTA and CDR2 FQGNSA come from the germline V gene. The CDR3 coding sequence is TGTGCCAGCAGCTTAGGGACAGGGGCCAACATTCAGTACTTC. It translates to CASSLGTGANIQYF.

The rearrangement uses TRBV5-1 and TRBJ2-2; 7 bases map to TRBD1. V was clipped by 0 bases and J by 1 base; unmatched bases: 15. The CDR3 contains 20 residues. Germline V lookup: CDR1 SGHRS, CDR2 YFSETQ. The CDR3 sequence: CASSLANFDPWTGNTGELFF. CDR3 nucleotides: TGCGCCAGCAGCTTGGCCAACTTTGATCCCTGGACAGGGAACACCGGGGAGCTGTTTTTT.

The rearrangement uses TRBV5-4 and TRBJ1-6, with D unresolved. Trimming took off 2 bases at V and 7 bases at J, with 19 bases between the two ends. The CDR3 is 17 residues long. Germline CDR1 is SGHNT and CDR2 is YYREEE (reference sequence). CDR3 region: CASSLGKARGYNSPLHF. The CDR3 nucleotides read TGTGCCAGCAGCTTAGGAAAGGCCCGAGGGTACAATTCACCCCTCCACTTT.

The chain couples TRBV18 to TRBJ1-2; the D gene is possibly TRBD1 (5 bases). This CDR3 is built from 16 residues. Germline loops: CDR1 KGHSH, CDR2 LQKENI. With 6 bases removed from V and 0 bases from J, the gap between germline ends came to 17 bases. The CDR3 bases are TGTGCCAGCTCCCTACACGGACAAGCAGCTAACTATGGCTACACCTTC. Translated, it gives CASSLHGQAANYGYTF.

The J gene is TRBJ2-5, the V gene TRBV5-6; 7 bases fit TRBD1. Germline V gene data show CDR1 as SGHDT and CDR2 as YYEEEE. This CDR3 has 13 residues. Trimming took 0 bases from V and 7 from J; bases not matched to a gene: 3. The CDR3 reads CASSLATGLTQYF. The CDR3 DNA is TGTGCCAGCAGCTTGGCGACAGGGTTGACCCAGTACTTC.

The chain carries TRBV5-6 and TRBJ2-3, with D maybe TRBD1 (6 bases). This CDR3 spans 16 amino acids. The germline V gene has CDR1 SGHDT and CDR2 YYEEEE. Trimming removed 5 bases at V and 6 bases at J, with 22 bases between. CDR3: CASSFQGLTGPDTQYF. CDR3 coding DNA: TGTGCCAGCAGTTTTCAGGGGTTGACGGGCCCGGATACGCAGTATTTT.

This chain connects TRBV6-4 to TRBJ1-3; TRBD1 might be the D (6 bases). From germline, CDR1 is MRHNA and CDR2 SNTAGT. The CDR3 is 15 amino acids. Trimming left V 3 bases short and J 0 bases short, with 9 bases between. CDR3 sequence (DNA): TGTGCCAGCAGTGAGGACAGAAGCTCTGGAAACACCATATATTTT. Protein sequence: CASSEDRSSGNTIYF.

This clone came up a few times. The chain combines TRBV11-3 with TRBJ2-1; the match to TRBD1 covers 9 bases. The CDR3 runs 16 residues. CDR1 and CDR2 from the germline V gene are SGHNT and YENEEA. The V segment lost 1 base and the J segment 4 bases; nucleotides outside the gene matches: 5. This chain's CDR3 is CASSLASGQGYNEQFF. The CDR3 DNA reads TGTGCCAGCAGCTTAGCCTCGGGACAGGGTTACAATGAGCAGTTCTTC.

The CDR3 loop is CASSYSKGYEQYV. Written as DNA, the CDR3 is TGTGCCAGCAGTTACTCGAAGGGGTACGAGCAGTACGTC. The chain has TRBV6-5 and TRBJ2-7, with D possibly TRBD1 on 5 matching bases. Germline lookup yields CDR1 MNHEY and CDR2 SVGAGI. The germline V and J ends were trimmed by 0 bases and 4 bases, with 7 bases remaining between them. The CDR3 sequence is 13 residues long.

The chain joins TRBV7-2 to TRBJ2-5; 10 bases map to TRBD2. After removal of 3 bases from V and 5 bases from J, the junction contained 6 bases not matched to a gene. The germline gives CDR1 SGHTA, CDR2 FQGNSA. There are 15 residues in the CDR3. DNA of the CDR3: TGTGCCAGCAGCTTTCAAGCGGGGGGGAGGGAGACCCAGTACTTC. Translated, it gives CASSFQAGGRETQYF.

J is TRBJ2-2 and V is TRBV5-4; 8 bases line up with TRBD2. Germline CDR1 SGHNT, CDR2 YYREEE (reference sequence). There are 16 residues in the CDR3. With 5 bases clipped from V and 4 bases from J, the junction kept 10 bases outside the gene matches. CDR3 DNA sequence: TGTGCCAGCAGTACGGGGGCTAGCGGGTTCACCGGGGAGCTGTTTTTT. It codes for CASSTGASGFTGELFF.

This CDR3 reads CASSQESKVRGSPLHF. The CDR3 DNA follows: TGTGCCAGCAGCCAAGAGAGTAAGGTCCGGGGTTCACCCCTCCACTTT. This chain uses TRBV14 with TRBJ1-6; D gene unclear. The CDR3 consists of 16 residues. From germline, CDR1 is SGHDN and CDR2 FVKESK. The germline V and J ends were trimmed by 0 bases and 9 bases, with 15 bases remaining between them.

This clone was seen just once. The chain couples TRBV7-2 to TRBJ1-5, with TRBD1 identical over 9 bases. The CDR3 runs 15 residues. V lost 1 base to trimming and J lost 9 bases; unmatched junction nucleotides: 7. Germline assignment: CDR1 SGHTA and CDR2 FQGNSA. CDR3 residues: CASSLEQGARWPQHF. The DNA for the CDR3 is TGTGCCAGCAGCTTAGAACAGGGGGCCCGGTGGCCCCAGCATTTT. The full variable domain, with the rest looked up from reference TRBV7-2 and TRBJ1-5, is GAGVSQSPSNKVTEKGKDVELRCDPISGHTALYWYRQSLGQGLEFLIYFQGNSAPDKSGLPSDRFSAERTGGSVSTLTIQRTQQEDSAVYLCASSLEQGARWPQHFGDGTRLSIL.

The V gene is TRBV5-1, the J gene TRBJ2-5; D might be TRBD1 (7 bases). CDR1 is SGHRS and CDR2 is YFSETQ in the germline V gene. Trimming took off 4 bases at V and 2 bases at J, with 15 bases between the two ends. The CDR3 contains 15 residues. CDR3 DNA sequence: TGCGCCAGCAGCGGAGGGACAGATGAACAAGAGACCCAGTACTTC. Protein sequence: CASSGGTDEQETQYF.

J is TRBJ1-5 and V is TRBV6-5; D might be TRBD1 (5 bases). CDR3 length equals 15 residues. Trimming took 5 bases from V and 5 from J, leaving 16 bases between them. Germline V gene sequence: CDR1 MNHEY, CDR2 SVGAGI. The CDR3 here is CASSRLARDDQPQHF. The CDR3 DNA reads as TGTGCCAGCAGTAGGTTGGCCAGGGATGATCAGCCCCAGCATTTT.

The chain links TRBV11-2 to TRBJ1-4; 9 bases match TRBD1. The CDR3 loop spans 14 amino acids. Germline V CDR1 and CDR2: SGHAT, FQNNGV. V was clipped by 4 bases and J by 8 bases; unmatched bases: 5. Written as DNA, the CDR3 is TGTGCCAGCAGCTCCGGACAGGGGAGCGAAAAACTGTTTTTT. Residues: CASSSGQGSEKLFF.

V usage is TRBV3-1 (or the pseudogene TRBV3-2) and J usage is TRBJ1-6; 9 nucleotides line up with TRBD1. The trim removed 4 bases at V and 7 bases at J, leaving 11 bases unmatched. Germline CDR1 reads LGHDT; CDR2 reads YNNKEL (reference sequence). The CDR3 extends over 17 amino acids. In nucleotides, the CDR3 is TGTGCCAGCAGCCCCAGAGCCGGGACAGGGAGGAATTCACCCCTCCACTTT. It codes for CASSPRAGTGRNSPLHF.

The chain uses TRBV6-5 and TRBJ1-1; no clear D gene. The CDR3 has 13 amino acids. Trimming removed 6 bases at V and 3 bases at J, with 11 bases between. Germline V CDR1 and CDR2: MNHEY, SVGAGI. CDR3 in amino acids: CASSPSFDTEAFF. The CDR3 DNA sequence: TGTGCCAGCAGCCCCTCTTTTGACACTGAAGCTTTCTTT.

The rearrangement joins TRBV7-2 to TRBJ2-1, with 10 bases matching TRBD2. This CDR3 has 16 amino acids. Trimming removed 5 bases from V and 0 bases from J; junction bases left unmatched: 4. Germline CDR1 and CDR2: SGHTA and FQGNSA. The CDR3 DNA is TGTGCCAGCAGCATGGGGACTAGCGTCTCCTACAATGAGCAGTTCTTC. Its translation is CASSMGTSVSYNEQFF.

V gene TRBV19 combines with J gene TRBJ1-5, with 7 bases identical to TRBD1. The CDR3 length is 15 residues. Germline V CDR1 and CDR2: LNHDA, SQIVND (reference sequence). With 6 bases clipped from V and 3 bases from J, the junction kept 8 bases outside the gene matches. The CDR3 sequence is CASRIGGTVNQPQHF. DNA for the CDR3: TGTGCCAGTAGGATTGGGGGGACAGTCAATCAGCCCCAGCATTTT. The whole variable domain, filled in from reference TRBV19 and TRBJ1-5, reads DGGITQSPKYLFRKEGQNVTLSCEQNLNHDAMYWYRQDPGQGLRLIYYSQIVNDFQKGDIAEGYSVSREKKESFPLTVTSAQKNPTAFYLCASRIGGTVNQPQHFGDGTRLSIL.